This is a list of T cell receptor beta chains from one sample in a study of hypomethylating agent response in myelodysplastic syndrome. Clones were sequenced by immunoSEQ multiplex PCR, and TCRdb holds only the in-frame ones, with some missing. In the table there are 1,800 or so clones, about 78% of which are singletons. Here the sequenced sample was bone marrow, taken before or after starting hypomethylating agent treatment for myelodysplastic syndrome (not recorded which). The receptors derive from a human donor with myelodysplastic syndrome. The conserved cysteine and the conserved F or W are not part of the CDR3 here. Size is stated for part of the rows, as once, few or many counts, or as a class when the clone is expanded.

TRBJ1-4 | NA | TRBV6-1 | ASRMTPTNEKLF
TRBJ2-5 | NA | TRBV7-2 | ASSLVGGEETQY
TRBJ1-6 | few | TRBV23-1 | ASSQSIDRFTSGSPLH
TRBJ1-2 | NA | TRBV6-5 | ASKTAGQGARGYT
TRBJ1-1 | NA | TRBV5-1 | ASSFDEVGVTEAF
TRBJ1-6 | NA | TRBV2 | ASSVNGAANNSPLH
TRBJ2-7 | NA | TRBV7-3 | ASSPGSGGNREQY
TRBJ2-3 | once | TRBV4-1 | ASSQEGSGRIPDTQY
TRBJ2-7 | NA | TRBV4-2 | ASSHDFSYEQY
TRBJ1-2 | once | TRBV19 | ASSGGHFYGYT
TRBJ1-5 | NA | TRBV18 | ASSPGTESNQPQH
TRBJ2-7 | NA | TRBV5-4 | ASSWGRDREQY
TRBJ2-2 | NA | TRBV7-6 | ASRQGAAGELF
TRBJ1-3 | NA | TRBV7-8 | ASSSQPSGSGNTIY
TRBJ1-3 | NA | TRBV4-1 | ASSQDRSGNTIY
TRBJ2-3 | NA | TRBV7-8 | ASSSRLSGADTQY
TRBJ1-1 | NA | TRBV7-2 | ASSLVQGVGTEAF
TRBJ1-2 | NA | TRBV2 | ASSVEGYAGYT
TRBJ2-4 | few | TRBV11-3 | ASSFEIAKNIQY
TRBJ2-2 | NA | TRBV5-6 | ASSRNINTGELF
TRBJ2-5 | NA | TRBV18 | ASSPVWGGGETQY
TRBJ2-5 | NA | TRBV14 | ASSRYGTQY
TRBJ2-1 | NA | TRBV6-6 | ASSYSEQGSEQF
TRBJ2-3 | few | TRBV21-1 | ASSGAGGPSTDTQY
TRBJ1-1 | NA | TRBV30 | AWDPTGGTEAF
TRBJ1-5 | NA | TRBV4-1 | ASSQDLGFGNQPQH
TRBJ1-2 | NA | TRBV2 | ASSEGTETYGYT
TRBJ2-5 | NA | TRBV29-1 | SVGGRVAGKETQY
TRBJ1-2 | few | TRBV27 | ASSSNRDYGYT
TRBJ1-4 | NA | TRBV10-3 | AISEGGTANEKLF
TRBJ1-6 | large | TRBV2 | ASSLHNSPLH
TRBJ1-2 | NA | TRBV27 | ASSFTAGGAYT
TRBJ1-2 | NA | TRBV6-6 | ASSHFKANYGYT
TRBJ2-1 | NA | TRBV10-3 | AISESAGAYNEQF
TRBJ2-5 | NA | TRBV5-6 | ASSLGGGSQETQY
TRBJ1-6 | few | TRBV7-9 | ASSDHRDGHNSPLH
TRBJ2-3 | NA | TRBV4-3 | ASSQDSGSGTDTQY